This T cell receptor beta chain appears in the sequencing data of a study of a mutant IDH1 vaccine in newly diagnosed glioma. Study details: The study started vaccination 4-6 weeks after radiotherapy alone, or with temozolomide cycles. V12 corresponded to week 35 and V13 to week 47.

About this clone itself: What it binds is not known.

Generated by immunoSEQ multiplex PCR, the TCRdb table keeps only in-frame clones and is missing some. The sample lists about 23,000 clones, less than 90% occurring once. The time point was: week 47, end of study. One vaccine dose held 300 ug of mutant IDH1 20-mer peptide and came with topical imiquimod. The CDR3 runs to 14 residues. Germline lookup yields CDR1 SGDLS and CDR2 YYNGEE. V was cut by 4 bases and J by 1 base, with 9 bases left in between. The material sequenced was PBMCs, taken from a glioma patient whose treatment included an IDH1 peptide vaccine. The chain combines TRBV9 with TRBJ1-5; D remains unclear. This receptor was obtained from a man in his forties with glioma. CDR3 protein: CASSRSSSNQPQHF. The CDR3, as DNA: TGTGCCAGCAGCCGTAGCTCCAGCAATCAGCCCCAGCATTTT.